One and the same sample provided the 9 T cell receptor beta chains below, sequenced in a study of cytomegalovirus exposure and HLA in healthy donors. PCR employed 60 Vbeta and 13 Jbeta primers. The data were produced by immunoSEQ multiplex PCR, yet TCRdb's version contains in-frame clones alone and is incomplete. This table holds around 140,000 clones. The sequencing input was PBMCs. The receptors were gathered from a woman between 50 and 59 years old in good health and CMV-seronegative.

The rearrangement joins TRBV2 to TRBJ2-1; D uncertain. This CDR3 is built from 15 residues. Germline loops: CDR1 SNHLY, CDR2 FYNNEI. The V and J ends lost 2 bases and 14 bases respectively, with 22 bases between them. The CDR3 nucleotides are TGTGCCAGCAGTGAAACCTCTCAAGACCATTCTCGGGAGTTCTTC. Protein product: CASSETSQDHSREFF.

This sequence joins TRBV14 and TRBJ1-2; the match to TRBD1 covers 8 bases. There are 16 residues in the CDR3. Germline CDR1 is SGHDN and CDR2 is FVKESK. Trimming removed 2 bases from V and 6 bases from J; junction bases left unmatched: 11. The CDR3 region is CASSQSSRGRGHGYTF. The CDR3 coding sequence is TGTGCCAGCAGCCAATCCTCCCGCGGCAGGGGGCATGGCTACACCTTC.

The genes are TRBV18 and TRBJ1-1, with D unresolved. Between the trimmed V and J ends, which lost 6 bases and 4 bases, there was a span of 18 bases. Germline-derived CDR1 and CDR2 are KGHSH and LQKENI. The CDR3 spans 15 residues. CDR3: CASSTSSGLSTEAFF. The CDR3 DNA sequence: TGTGCCAGCTCTACCTCGTCGGGGTTGAGCACTGAAGCTTTCTTT.

The gene calls are TRBV18 and TRBJ1-5; a possible D gene is TRBD1 (5 bases). Germline assignment: CDR1 KGHSH and CDR2 LQKENI. The CDR3 sequence is 14 residues long. Trimming cost V 3 bases and J 7 bases, with 13 bases left between them. CDR3 residues: CASSPEGWGQPQHF. In nucleotides, the CDR3 is TGTGCCAGCTCACCCGAAGGTTGGGGCCAGCCCCAGCATTTT.

This sequence joins TRBV4-2 and TRBJ1-4; 8 nucleotides match TRBD1. The trim removed 5 bases at V and 10 bases at J, leaving 9 bases unmatched. Germline V CDR1 and CDR2: LGHNA, YNFKEQ. This CDR3 comprises 14 residues. The CDR3 region has the DNA TGTGCCAGCAGCTCGTCCGGACAGGGAATAAAACTGTTTTTT. Amino acids: CASSSSGQGIKLFF.

This chain joins TRBV5-4 and TRBJ2-7; 7 positions match TRBD1. Germline lookup yields CDR1 SGHNT and CDR2 YYREEE (reference sequence). Trimming at V came to 4 bases and at J to 6 bases, leaving 10 bases not matched to a gene. The CDR3 runs to 14 residues. The CDR3 loop reads CASSSKQGSGEQYF. The CDR3 coding sequence is TGTGCCAGCAGCAGCAAACAGGGGAGTGGCGAGCAGTACTTC.

V is TRBV29-1 and J is TRBJ1-1; TRBD1 aligns across 7 bases. With V trimmed by 6 bases and J by 5 bases, 12 bases remained unmatched. Germline CDR1 and CDR2: SQVTM and ANQGSEA. CDR3 length: 14 residues. CDR3 nucleotide sequence: TGCAGCGTCCCTAGGACAGGAAGGAGGACTGAAGCTTTCTTT. Its translation: CSVPRTGRRTEAFF.

V usage is TRBV30 and J usage is TRBJ1-2; no clear D. The V end was cut by 4 bases, the J end by 2 bases, with 8 bases between. CDR1 is GTSNPN, CDR2 SVGIG, per germline (reference sequence). CDR3 length: 12 amino acids. CDR3 sequence (DNA): TGTGCCTGGACCCCGGTCAACTATGGCTACACCTTC. It yields the protein CAWTPVNYGYTF.

The V call is TRBV13, the J call TRBJ1-2, with 10 bases identical to TRBD1. V shed 5 bases and J 6 bases; nucleotides not matched to a gene: 3. This CDR3 region has 13 residues. Germline V CDR1 and CDR2: PRHDT, FYEKMQ (reference sequence). In nucleotides, the CDR3 is TGTGCCAGCAGCCCGACAGGGGGCGATGGCTACACCTTC. It encodes CASSPTGGDGYTF.